One T cell receptor (beta chain) is described in this entry. This entry is derived from a study of control samples from healthy donors and cancer patients. Assay used: immunoSEQ multiplex PCR; TCRdb lists only in-frame clones, some missing. The data contain about 17,000 clones, 85% to 90% of them singletons. Per the germline V gene, CDR1 is DFQATT and CDR2 is SNEGSKA (reference sequence). The CDR3 spans 11 residues. V lost 3 bases and J lost 7, with 9 bases in between. The gene calls are TRBV20-1 and TRBJ2-5; D unclear. The sequence came from a man aged 60-69 years with head and neck cancer. The sequenced sample was PBMCs. CDR3 coding DNA: TGCAGTGCTAGGGCCTCAGGGACCCAGTACTTC. This sequence encodes CSARASGTQYF.